The rows below give T cell receptor beta chains drawn from one sample of a study of CD8 T cells in Susac syndrome. One entry per CDR3 protein results from TCRdb running MiXCR on the immunoSEQ multiplex PCR reads. The table includes some 120,000 distinct CDR3 sequences, about 95% detected once. The material sequenced was CD4+ T cells from PBMCs. All receptors come from a human donor in good health. CDR3s include the opening cysteine and the closing phenylalanine or tryptophan. D genes are given only for firm matches. A clone size is listed for some rows: how often the clone was seen (once, few, many), or a class if it is expanded.

>NA|TRBV7-3|TRBJ2-3|NA
TGTGCCAGCAGCTTCAAGGGCACAGATACGCAGTATTTT
CASSFKGTDTQYF
>NA|TRBV27|TRBJ2-5|once
TGTGCCAGCAGTTTATGGGTACAAGAGACCCAGTACTTC
CASSLWVQETQYF
>NA|TRBV29-1|TRBJ1-4|NA
TGCAGCGTCAGAAAGTCAGCAACTAATGAAAAACTGTTTTTT
CSVRKSATNEKLFF
>NA|TRBV29-1|TRBJ1-5|NA
TGCAGCGTTGGAGAGGGGGAGGGCCAGCCCCAGCATTTT
CSVGEGEGQPQHF
>NA|TRBV10-3|TRBJ2-5|NA
TGTGCCATCAGTGAGTCCAGACAAGAGACCCAGTACTTC
CAISESRQETQYF
>NA|TRBV7-2|TRBJ2-1|once
TGTGCCAGCAGCATAACGGGACAAGAAACGATGCAGTTCTTC
CASSITGQETMQFF
>NA|TRBV12-3/TRBV12-4|TRBJ2-7|NA
TGTGCCAGCAGTTTGTTGGCAGAGATCTACGAGCAGTACTTC
CASSLLAEIYEQYF
>NA|TRBV15|TRBJ1-6|once
TGTGCCACCAGCACCCAGTGGGGGTCACCCCTCCACTTT
CATSTQWGSPLHF
>NA|TRBV11-2|TRBJ2-5|NA
TGTGCCAGCAGCCCCAGGAGGGCCCAAGAGACCCAGTACTTC
CASSPRRAQETQYF
>TRBD2|TRBV3-1|TRBJ2-3|NA
TGTGCCAGCAGCCCTATCGGGGGGTTCACAGATACGCAGTATTTT
CASSPIGGFTDTQYF
>NA|TRBV2|TRBJ2-7|NA
TGTGCCAGCAGTGAACGGCTCCTCTACGAGCAGTACTTC
CASSERLLYEQYF
>TRBD2|TRBV4-2|TRBJ2-1|NA
TGTGCCAGCAGCCGGACTAGCGGGAGGGTCGCTGAGCAGTTCTTC
CASSRTSGRVAEQFF
>TRBD1|TRBV29-1|TRBJ1-1|NA
TGCAGCGTTCTCGGGGGGACAGGGGGCGTGAACACTGAAGCTTTCTTT
CSVLGGTGGVNTEAFF
>TRBD2|TRBV29-1|TRBJ2-3|NA
TGCAGCTTTGGACTAGCGGGGGGCACAGATACGCAGTATTTT
CSFGLAGGTDTQYF
>NA|TRBV19|TRBJ1-5|NA
TGTGCCAGTAGATTCCCAGGGAGCAATCAGCCCCAGCATTTT
CASRFPGSNQPQHF
>TRBD2|TRBV19|TRBJ2-5|NA
TGTGCCAGTAGTACCGGAGCGGGAAGTGGGGAGACCCAGTACTTC
CASSTGAGSGETQYF
>NA|TRBV6-4|TRBJ2-3|NA
TGTGCCAGCCCCTACACAGATACGCAGTATTTT
CASPYTDTQYF
>NA|TRBV11-2|TRBJ2-3|NA
TGTGCCAGCAGCTTATCAGGGTTTGGGACAGATACGCAGTATTTT
CASSLSGFGTDTQYF
>NA|TRBV6-5|TRBJ1-2|NA
TGTGCCAGCAGGCCAACCACAGGGACCAACTATGGCTACACCTTC
CASRPTTGTNYGYTF
>TRBD1|TRBV24-1|TRBJ2-1|NA
TGTGCCACCAGTGATTTCCGGGACAGGGTTGGCAATGAGCAGTTCTTC
CATSDFRDRVGNEQFF
>NA|TRBV4-1|TRBJ1-1|NA
TGCGCCAGCAGCCAAGAGGTCTCGACGTTGAACACTGAAGCTTTCTTT
CASSQEVSTLNTEAFF
>NA|TRBV3-1|TRBJ2-5|NA
TGTGCCAGCAGCCAAGATTTCAGGGCGCAAGAGACCCAGTACTTC
CASSQDFRAQETQYF
>NA|TRBV2|TRBJ2-7|NA
TGTGCCAGCAGTGACCCCAGCAGGCTCTACGAGCAGTACTTC
CASSDPSRLYEQYF
>NA|TRBV6-2/TRBV6-3|TRBJ2-5|few
TGTGCCAGCAGTTACGGAGAGACCCAGTACTTC
CASSYGETQYF
>NA|TRBV6-6|TRBJ1-4|NA
TGTGCCAGCACTGTCGGACAGCGGACAGAGAATGAAAAACTGTTTTTT
CASTVGQRTENEKLFF
>NA|TRBV27|TRBJ2-1|NA
TGTGCCAGCAGTTTATCGCTAGCGCACTCCTACAATGAGCAGTTCTTC
CASSLSLAHSYNEQFF
>NA|TRBV9|TRBJ1-3|NA
TGTGCCAGCAGCGTCGACTGGGGGATAGCTGGAAACACCATATATTTT
CASSVDWGIAGNTIYF
>NA|TRBV28|TRBJ1-2|NA
TGTGCCAGCAGTCTTTCGGGGAATGGCTACACCTTC
CASSLSGNGYTF
>NA|TRBV12-3/TRBV12-4|TRBJ1-4|once
TGTGCCAGCAGCCTCCAGGGGGAAAAACTGTTTTTT
CASSLQGEKLFF
>NA|TRBV3-1|TRBJ1-2|NA
TGTGCCAGCAGCCAAGCGCTGATGGGAGGGCACGGCTACACCTTC
CASSQALMGGHGYTF
>TRBD2|TRBV19|TRBJ2-2|once
TGTGCCAGTCGGAGACTAGCGGACACCGGGGAGCTGTTTTTT
CASRRLADTGELFF
>NA|TRBV28|TRBJ2-7|NA
TGTGCCAGCAGTTTCGACAGCGGAACCTACGAGCAGTACTTC
CASSFDSGTYEQYF
>NA|TRBV11-2|TRBJ2-7|NA
TGTGCCAGCAGCTTAGTAGCAGGCAACTACGAGCAGTACTTC
CASSLVAGNYEQYF
>NA|TRBV7-3|TRBJ2-1|NA
TGTGCCAGCAGCTTAAGATCGGATAATGAGCAGTTCTTC
CASSLRSDNEQFF
>TRBD1|TRBV5-1|TRBJ2-1|once
TGCGCCAGCAGCTTGGAAGTGACAGGGTTCGATGAGCAGTTCTTC
CASSLEVTGFDEQFF
>NA|TRBV18|TRBJ2-7|NA
TGTGCCAGCTCACTACTAAGCCAGGGGGGAACCTACGAGCAGTACTTC
CASSLLSQGGTYEQYF
>NA|TRBV30|TRBJ1-1|few
TGTGCCTGGAGTGTAGTGAAGAACACTGAAGCTTTCTTT
CAWSVVKNTEAFF
>NA|TRBV5-6|TRBJ2-7|NA
TGTGCCAGCAGCTTTCAGGGGACCTATCCCTACGAGCAGTACTTC
CASSFQGTYPYEQYF
>NA|TRBV12-3/TRBV12-4|TRBJ1-5|NA
TGTGCCAGCAGTTTTTTCCTCGGTAGGGGAAGCAATCAGCCCCAGCATTTT
CASSFFLGRGSNQPQHF
>NA|TRBV12-3/TRBV12-4|TRBJ2-3|once
TGTGCCAGCAGATACGGCGCTGCGGCAGATACGCAGTATTTT
CASRYGAAADTQYF
>TRBD1|TRBV29-1|TRBJ2-1|NA
TGCAGCGGCCTCAGGGGGACAGGGGGACCGGTCTTC
CSGLRGTGGPVF
>NA|TRBV6-6|TRBJ2-7|NA
TGTGCCAGCAGTTTCAAGGGGGACCACGAGCAGTACTTC
CASSFKGDHEQYF
>NA|TRBV3-1|TRBJ2-7|NA
TGTGCCAGCAGCTTCGATAGCGCGGTGGGTGGGGAGCAGTACTTC
CASSFDSAVGGEQYF
>NA|TRBV27|TRBJ2-7|NA
TGTGCCAGCAGTTTAACGGGCAGGGGTTCATCCTACGAGCAGTACTTC
CASSLTGRGSSYEQYF
>NA|TRBV29-1|TRBJ2-7|NA
TGCAGCGTCCTATCACCCTCCTACGAGCAGTACTTC
CSVLSPSYEQYF
>TRBD1|TRBV27|TRBJ2-1|NA
TGTGCCAGCACCTCCTGGACAGGGGTTAACAATGAGCAGTTCTTC
CASTSWTGVNNEQFF
>NA|TRBV28|TRBJ2-7|NA
TGTGCCAGCAGTTTCTCCGCGACCCCCTCCTACGAGCAGTACTTC
CASSFSATPSYEQYF
>NA|TRBV28|TRBJ1-5|NA
TGTGCCAGCAGTTTATCCAGGGGCCCGGGTCAGCCCCAGCATTTT
CASSLSRGPGQPQHF
>TRBD1|TRBV29-1|TRBJ1-1|NA
TGCAGCGTTGTCGACAGGGCTTACACTGAAGCTTTCTTT
CSVVDRAYTEAFF
>NA|TRBV20-1|TRBJ2-1|NA
TGCAGTGCTGTGACTGGCCTACTTATCGATGAGCAGTTCTTC
CSAVTGLLIDEQFF
>NA|TRBV7-7|TRBJ2-2|NA
TGTGCTAGCAGCCCCCCCGGGGCCGGGGAGCTGTTTTTT
CASSPPGAGELFF
>NA|TRBV3-1|TRBJ1-4|NA
TGTGCCAGCAGCCAAAGTGAAGCAACTAATGAAAAACTGTTTTTT
CASSQSEATNEKLFF
>NA|TRBV10-3|TRBJ1-1|once
TGTGCCATCAGTGAGTCAGGCAGGGCAATGCGTGAAGCTTTCTTT
CAISESGRAMREAFF